This T cell receptor (beta chain) was captured by sequencing in a study of spatial heterogeneity in lung cancer. For the study at large: Each distinct TCR and UMI combination averaged more than ten appearances in raw reads. The study's findings and limits: Circulating ubiquitous expanded tumor TCRs were observed more frequently at resection than at follow-up.

This clonotype was seen many times. Antigen specificity is unknown. Every cDNA TCR molecule received its own unique molecular identifier. TCRdb re-called the 5' RACE reads with MiXCR, one entry per CDR3 protein. The table lists about 26,000 distinct CDR3 sequences, more than 10% of them singletons, with around 23% in the top ten. Indicated time point: sample taken at primary tumor resection. Unsorted samples of tumor, nontumor lung or frozen PBMC had their whole RNA sequenced. The donors were approximately 70 patients with non-small cell lung cancer that was early-stage and untreated. This CDR3 contains 19 residues. CDR1 and CDR2 (germline): DFQATT, SNEGSKA (reference sequence). V was pared by 0 bases and J by 0 bases, with 10 bases of the junction left unmatched.

The chain carries TRBV20-1 and TRBJ2-5; 13 positions agree with TRBD2. This clonotype was obtained from a female donor with early-stage non-small cell lung cancer. The sample was PBMCs, taken at surgery. CDR3 amino acids: CSARDKGLAGAWYQETQYF. The DNA of the CDR3 is TGCAGTGCTAGAGATAAAGGACTAGCGGGAGCGTGGTACCAAGAGACCCAGTACTTC.